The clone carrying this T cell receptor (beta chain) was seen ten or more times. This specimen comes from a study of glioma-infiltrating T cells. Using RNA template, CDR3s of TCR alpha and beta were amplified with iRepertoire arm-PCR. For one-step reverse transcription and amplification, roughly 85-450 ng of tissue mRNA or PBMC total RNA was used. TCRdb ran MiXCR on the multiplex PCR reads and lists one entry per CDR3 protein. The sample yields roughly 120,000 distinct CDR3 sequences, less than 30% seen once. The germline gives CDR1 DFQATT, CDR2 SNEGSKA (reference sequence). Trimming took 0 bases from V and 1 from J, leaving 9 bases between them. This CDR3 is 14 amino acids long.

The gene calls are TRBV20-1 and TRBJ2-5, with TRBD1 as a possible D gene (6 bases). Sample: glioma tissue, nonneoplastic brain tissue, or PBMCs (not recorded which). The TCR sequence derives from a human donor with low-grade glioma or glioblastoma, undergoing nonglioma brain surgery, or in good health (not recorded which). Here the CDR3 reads CSARDRGSQETQYF. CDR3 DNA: TGCAGTGCTAGAGACAGGGGATCCCAAGAGACCCAGTACTTC.